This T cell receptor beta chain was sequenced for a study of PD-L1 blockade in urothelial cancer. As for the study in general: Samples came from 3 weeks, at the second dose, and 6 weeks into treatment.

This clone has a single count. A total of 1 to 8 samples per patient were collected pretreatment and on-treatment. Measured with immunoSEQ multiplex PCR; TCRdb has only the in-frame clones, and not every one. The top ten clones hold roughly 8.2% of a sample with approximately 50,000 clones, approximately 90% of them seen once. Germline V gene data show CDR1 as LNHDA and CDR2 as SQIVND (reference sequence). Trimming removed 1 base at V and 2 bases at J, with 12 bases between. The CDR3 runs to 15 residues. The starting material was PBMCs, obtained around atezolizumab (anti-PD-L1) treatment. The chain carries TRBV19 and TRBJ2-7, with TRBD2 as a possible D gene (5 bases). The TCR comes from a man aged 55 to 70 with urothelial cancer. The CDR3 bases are TGTGCCAGTAGTATAGCCTACACGGGAACCTACGAGCAGTACTTC. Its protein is CASSIAYTGTYEQYF.